This T cell receptor beta chain is from a study of T cells in Graves' hyperthyroidism and ophthalmopathy. Whole-study context: Blood was drawn when the patient was first diagnosed and still untreated.

Overall study findings and caveats: For ophthalmopathy, model prediction preceded onset by a median approximately 6 months.

This CDR3 is 13 amino acids long. The V gene lost 0 bases and the J gene lost 2 bases, with 5 bases spanning the gap. Germline V gives CDR1 GTSNPN, CDR2 SVGIG (reference sequence). There are many counts of this clonotype. The antigen is unknown. What was amplified from RNA transcripts were TCR beta CDR3 regions. Initially, a first-round RT-PCR of the TCR CDR3 employed the HTBI primer set. One entry per CDR3 protein results from TCRdb running MiXCR on the multiplex PCR reads. This sample has some 600,000 distinct CDR3 sequences, with about 15% found just once. Before ophthalmopathy appeared, progressors gave blood at initial hyperthyroidism diagnosis. The PBMCs were taken from approximately 9 ml of fresh peripheral blood.

The V call is TRBV30, the J call TRBJ1-3; D is undetermined. Input material: blood. This receptor was identified in a woman in her twenties or thirties with Graves' hyperthyroidism that later progressed to Graves' ophthalmopathy. CDR3 nucleotides: TGTGCCTGGAGTGTTGGCACTGGAAACACCATATATTTT. Translated: CAWSVGTGNTIYF.